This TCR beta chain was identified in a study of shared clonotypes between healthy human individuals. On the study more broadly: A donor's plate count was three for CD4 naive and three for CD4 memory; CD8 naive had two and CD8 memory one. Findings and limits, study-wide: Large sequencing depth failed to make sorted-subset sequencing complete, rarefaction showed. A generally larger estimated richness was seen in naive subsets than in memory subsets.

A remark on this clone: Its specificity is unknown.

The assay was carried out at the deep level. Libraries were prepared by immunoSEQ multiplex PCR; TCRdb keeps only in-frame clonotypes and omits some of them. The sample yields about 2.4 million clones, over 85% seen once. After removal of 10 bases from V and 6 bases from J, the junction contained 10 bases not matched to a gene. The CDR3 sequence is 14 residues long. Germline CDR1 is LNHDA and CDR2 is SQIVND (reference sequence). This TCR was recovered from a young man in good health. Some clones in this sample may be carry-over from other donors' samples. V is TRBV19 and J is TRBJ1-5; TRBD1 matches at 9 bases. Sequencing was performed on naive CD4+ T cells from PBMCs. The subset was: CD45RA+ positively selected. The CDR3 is CATNPGTGFQPQHF. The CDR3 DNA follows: TGTGCCACGAATCCCGGGACAGGGTTTCAGCCCCAGCATTTT.